The 7 T cell receptor beta chains in this list originate from one sample, sequenced in a study of T cells after yellow fever vaccination. TCRdb ran MiXCR on the 5' RACE reads and lists one entry per CDR3 protein. Of roughly 160,000 distinct CDR3 sequences in the sample, 7% to 10% were seen once. Source: CD8+ T cells sorted from PBMCs, taken 45 days after the yellow fever booster vaccination. These receptors all stem from a man younger than 35 who received the YFV17D yellow fever vaccine.

This clonotype was observed a handful of times. The chain carries TRBV7-2 and TRBJ2-7; possible D gene TRBD2, 5 bases. The CDR3 sequence is 14 residues long. Germline CDR1 and CDR2: SGHTA and FQGNSA. Deletions cut 5 bases from V and 3 bases from J, with 14 bases between. The CDR3 sequence: CASSQPGSVYEQYF. CDR3 DNA: TGTGCCAGCAGCCAGCCGGGGTCGGTCTACGAGCAGTACTTC.

The V and J genes are TRBV20-1 and TRBJ2-5, with D maybe TRBD2 (6 bases). V gave up 2 bases and J gave up 2 bases, with 12 bases separating them. There are 14 residues in the CDR3. Germline V gene lookup returns CDR1 DFQATT and CDR2 SNEGSKA (reference sequence). For the CDR3, the DNA is TGCAGTGCTAGATCGGGGGACGGGCAAGAGACCCAGTACTTC. It translates to CSARSGDGQETQYF.

This clonotype was picked up many times. The rearrangement uses TRBV9 and TRBJ2-1; 7 bases match TRBD1. Looked up from germline, CDR1 is SGDLS and CDR2 is YYNGEE. The V segment lost 0 bases and the J segment 9 bases; nucleotides outside the gene matches: 3. The CDR3 runs to 13 residues. The CDR3 nucleotides read TGTGCCAGCAGCGTAGGAGGGGGCACTGAGCAGTTCTTC. It codes for CASSVGGGTEQFF.

This clonotype turned up a few times. The chain links TRBV6-6 to TRBJ2-7; D possibly corresponds to TRBD2 (6 bases). V gave up 5 bases and J gave up 5 bases, with 19 bases separating them. The CDR3 has 15 residues. Per germline, CDR1 MNHNY and CDR2 SVGAGI (reference sequence). The DNA for the CDR3 is TGTGCCAGCAGTATCGGACGGGAGTTGGGAAACGAGCAGTACGTC. Translated: CASSIGRELGNEQYV.

This clonotype turned up a few times. The chain combines TRBV12-3 or TRBV12-4 with TRBJ2-3, with 10 nucleotides matching TRBD2. This CDR3 has 16 residues. J lost 1 base, V lost 7 bases, and 8 bases had no gene match. The CDR3 loop is CASISAGTSGTDTQYF. CDR3 nucleotides: TGTGCCAGCATTTCCGCCGGGACTAGCGGCACAGATACGCAGTATTTT.

This clonotype has only a few counts. Written as DNA, the CDR3 is TGTGCCAGCAGTTTACGGGGACAGGGAAAAGAGACCCAGTACTTC. It codes for CASSLRGQGKETQYF. The chain carries TRBV12-3 or TRBV12-4 and TRBJ2-5; 9 bases map to TRBD1. The CDR3 length is 15 residues. Trimming at V came to 2 bases and at J to 3 bases, leaving 4 bases not matched to a gene.

This chain uses TRBV20-1 with TRBJ2-7; no definite D call. Trimming left V 4 bases short and J 9 bases short, with 13 bases between. The CDR3 consists of 11 residues. Looked up from germline, CDR1 is DFQATT and CDR2 is SNEGSKA (reference sequence). This CDR3 reads CSATRLMLQYV. Here the CDR3 DNA reads TGCAGTGCTACAAGACTGATGTTGCAGTACGTC.